This T cell receptor beta chain was captured in a study of shared clonotypes between healthy human individuals. Study-level findings and limits: With a handful of donors compared, 4% to 5.5% of naive CD4 clonotypes were shared.

About this clone: Its cognate antigen is unknown.

Repertoires were generated with immunoSEQ multiplex PCR, while TCRdb's copy carries only in-frame clones and drops some. This sample has almost 750,000 clones, with 55% to 80% found just once. V was pared by 11 bases and J by 0 bases, with 16 bases between. Germline CDR1 reads MDHEN; CDR2 reads SYDVKM. This CDR3 is 14 amino acids long. This sequence was found in a woman aged 25 to 39 in good health. This chain connects TRBV28 to TRBJ1-1; D is possibly TRBD1 (6 bases). The sample taken for sequencing was memory CD4+ T cells sorted from blood. Stated subset: CD45RA-negative fraction. CDR3 loop: CAVKEGGLNTEAFF. CDR3 in DNA: TGTGCCGTGAAAGAAGGGGGGTTGAACACTGAAGCTTTCTTT.